These 9 T cell receptor beta chains originate from one sample sequenced in a study of CD8+ T cells in alopecia areata. Extracted RNA was reverse transcribed, and the resulting cDNA served as sequencing template. TCRdb's copy holds only in-frame clones and misses some; the assay was immunoSEQ multiplex PCR. The sample yields about 150,000 clones, approximately 87% seen once. Material: CD8+ T cells sorted from blood, obtained at week 0. These TCRs come from a human donor with alopecia areata.

The table lists this clone with a count of one. The rearrangement links TRBV28 to TRBJ2-7, with TRBD1 matching over 11 bases. V lost 6 bases to trimming and J lost 2 bases; unmatched junction nucleotides: 6. This CDR3 has 15 amino acids. Germline loops: CDR1 MDHEN, CDR2 SYDVKM. The CDR3 loop reads CASRTGQGAPYEQYF. The CDR3 bases are TGTGCCAGCAGAACAGGACAGGGGGCCCCCTACGAGCAGTACTTC.

The gene calls are TRBV30 and TRBJ1-1; 9 bases match TRBD1. The trim removed 4 bases at V and 1 base at J, leaving 1 base unmatched. There are 13 residues in the CDR3. Germline-derived CDR1 and CDR2 are GTSNPN and SVGIG (reference sequence). The DNA for the CDR3 is TGTGCCTGGATGACAGGGGGGAACACTGAAGCTTTCTTT. It is translated as CAWMTGGNTEAFF.

V and J are TRBV12-5 and TRBJ1-1; D is unresolved. The V gene's germline CDR1 is LGHNT and CDR2 FRNRAP. The CDR3 totals 15 residues. V lost 0 bases and J 4 bases, leaving 12 bases between the germline ends. The CDR3 nucleotides read TGTGCTAGTGGTTTGGTACGGTCGTGGGGCACTGAAGCTTTCTTT. This translates into CASGLVRSWGTEAFF.

The chain combines TRBV29-1 with TRBJ1-5; D is ambiguous. Germline lookup yields CDR1 SQVTM and CDR2 ANQGSEA. This CDR3 spans 14 amino acids. Trimming took off 1 base at V and 1 base at J, with 8 bases between the two ends. The CDR3 here is CSVEVDGSNQPQHF. The DNA for the CDR3 is TGCAGCGTTGAAGTGGACGGGAGCAATCAGCCCCAGCATTTT. Looking up the rest from reference TRBV29-1 and TRBJ1-5 gives the full variable domain: SAVISQKPSRDICQRGTSLTIQCQVDSQVTMMFWYRQQPGQSLTLIATANQGSEATYESGFVIDKFPISRPNLTFSTLTVSNMSPEDSSIYLCSVEVDGSNQPQHFGDGTRLSIL.

The chain uses TRBV7-9 and TRBJ2-1, with a weak D call TRBD2 (6 bases). Germline CDR1 and CDR2: SEHNR and FQNEAQ (reference sequence). The CDR3 has 15 amino acids. V lost 4 bases to trimming and J lost 15 bases, with 25 bases between them. The CDR3 bases are TGTGCCAGCAGCTCTAGCTCTACCAGCGGGTCCCTTTGGTTCTTC. Its translation: CASSSSSTSGSLWFF. Looking up the rest from reference TRBV7-9 and TRBJ2-1 gives the full variable domain: DTGVSQNPRHKITKRGQNVTFRCDPISEHNRLYWYRQTLGQGPEFLTYFQNEAQLEKSRLLSDRFSAERPKGSFSTLEIQRTEQGDSAMYLCASSSSSTSGSLWFFGPGTRLTVL.

The chain links TRBV29-1 to TRBJ2-7; D is uncertain. This CDR3 has 13 residues. V was pared by 3 bases and J by 5 bases, with 14 bases between. CDR1 SQVTM and CDR2 ANQGSEA come from the germline V gene. CDR3 protein: CSVESDAPDEQYF. The CDR3, as DNA: TGCAGCGTTGAGTCGGACGCCCCGGACGAGCAGTACTTC.

J is TRBJ2-3 and V is TRBV7-9, with no clear D. V shed 2 bases and J shed 1 base, with 7 bases lying between them. CDR1 and CDR2 (germline): SEHNR, FQNEAQ (reference sequence). The CDR3 length is 14 residues. The CDR3: CASSLFSGTDTQYF. The DNA for the CDR3 is TGTGCCAGCAGCTTATTCAGTGGCACAGATACGCAGTATTTT.

The chain links TRBV30 to TRBJ2-2; TRBD1 aligns across 8 bases. CDR3 length: 15 residues. Germline loops: CDR1 GTSNPN, CDR2 SVGIG (reference sequence). The V and J ends lost 2 bases and 1 base, in that order; junction bases with no gene match: 3. The CDR3 nucleotides are TGTGCCTGGAGTTTCGGGACAGGGAACACCGGGGAGCTGTTTTTT. Encoded protein: CAWSFGTGNTGELFF.

The chain recombines TRBV19 with TRBJ2-7; TRBD2 aligns across 9 bases. V shed 6 bases, J shed 1 base, and the junction held 4 bases outside the gene matches. Germline V CDR1 and CDR2: LNHDA, SQIVND (reference sequence). The CDR3 sequence is 14 residues long. The CDR3 nucleotides read TGTGCCAGTAGGGCTAGCGGGAAATCCTACGAGCAGTACTTC. Its protein is CASRASGKSYEQYF.